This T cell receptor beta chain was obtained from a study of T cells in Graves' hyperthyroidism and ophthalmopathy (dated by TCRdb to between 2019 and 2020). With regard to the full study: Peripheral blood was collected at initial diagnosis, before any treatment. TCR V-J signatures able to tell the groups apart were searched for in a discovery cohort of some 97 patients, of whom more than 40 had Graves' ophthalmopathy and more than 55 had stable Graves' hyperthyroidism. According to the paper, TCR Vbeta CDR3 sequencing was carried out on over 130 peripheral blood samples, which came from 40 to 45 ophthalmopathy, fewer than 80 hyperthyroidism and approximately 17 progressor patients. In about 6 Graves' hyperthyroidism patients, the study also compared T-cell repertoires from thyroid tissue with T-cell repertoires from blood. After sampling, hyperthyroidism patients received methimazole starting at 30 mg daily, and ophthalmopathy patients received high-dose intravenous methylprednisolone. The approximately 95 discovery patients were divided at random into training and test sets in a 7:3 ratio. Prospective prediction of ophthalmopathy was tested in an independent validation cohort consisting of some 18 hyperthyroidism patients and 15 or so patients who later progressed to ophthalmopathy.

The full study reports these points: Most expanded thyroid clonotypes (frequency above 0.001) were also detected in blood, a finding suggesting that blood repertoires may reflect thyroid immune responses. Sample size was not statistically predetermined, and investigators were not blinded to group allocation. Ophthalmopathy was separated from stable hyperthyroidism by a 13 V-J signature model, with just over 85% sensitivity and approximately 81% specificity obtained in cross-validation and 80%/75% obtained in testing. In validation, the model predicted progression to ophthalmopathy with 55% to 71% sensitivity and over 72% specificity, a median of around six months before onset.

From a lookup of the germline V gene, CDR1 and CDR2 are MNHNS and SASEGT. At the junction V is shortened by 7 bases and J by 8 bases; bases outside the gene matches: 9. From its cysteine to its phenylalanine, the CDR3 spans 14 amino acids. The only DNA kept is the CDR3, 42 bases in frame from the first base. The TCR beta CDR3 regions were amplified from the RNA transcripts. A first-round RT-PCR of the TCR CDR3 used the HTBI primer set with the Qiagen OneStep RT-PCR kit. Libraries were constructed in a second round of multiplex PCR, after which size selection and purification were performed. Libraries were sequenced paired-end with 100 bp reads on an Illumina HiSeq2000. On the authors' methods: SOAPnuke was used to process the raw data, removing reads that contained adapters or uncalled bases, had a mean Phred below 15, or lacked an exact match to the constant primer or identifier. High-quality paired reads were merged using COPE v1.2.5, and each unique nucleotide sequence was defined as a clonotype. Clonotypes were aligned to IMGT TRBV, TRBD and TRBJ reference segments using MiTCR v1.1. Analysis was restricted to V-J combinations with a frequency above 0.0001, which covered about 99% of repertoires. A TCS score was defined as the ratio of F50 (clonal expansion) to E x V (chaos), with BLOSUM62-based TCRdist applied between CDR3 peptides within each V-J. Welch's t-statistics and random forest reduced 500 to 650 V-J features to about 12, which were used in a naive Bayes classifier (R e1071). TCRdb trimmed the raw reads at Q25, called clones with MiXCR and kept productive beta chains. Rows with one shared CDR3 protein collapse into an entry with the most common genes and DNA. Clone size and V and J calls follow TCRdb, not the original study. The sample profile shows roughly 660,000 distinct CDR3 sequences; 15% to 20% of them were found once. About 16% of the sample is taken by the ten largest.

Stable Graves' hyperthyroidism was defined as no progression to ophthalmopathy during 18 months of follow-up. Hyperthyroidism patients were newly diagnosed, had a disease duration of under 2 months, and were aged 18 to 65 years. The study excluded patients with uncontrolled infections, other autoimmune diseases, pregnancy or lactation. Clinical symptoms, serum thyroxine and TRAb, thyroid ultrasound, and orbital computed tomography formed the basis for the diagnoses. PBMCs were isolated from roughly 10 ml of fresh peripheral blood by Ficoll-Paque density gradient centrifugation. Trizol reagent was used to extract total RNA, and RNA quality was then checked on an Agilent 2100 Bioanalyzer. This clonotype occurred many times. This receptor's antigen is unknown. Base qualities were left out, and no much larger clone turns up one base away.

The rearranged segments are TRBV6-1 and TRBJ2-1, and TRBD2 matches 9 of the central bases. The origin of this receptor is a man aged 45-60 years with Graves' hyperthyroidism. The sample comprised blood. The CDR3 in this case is CASTGTSSGYEQFF. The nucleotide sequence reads TGTGCCAGCACTGGGACTAGCAGCGGCTATGAGCAGTTCTTC.